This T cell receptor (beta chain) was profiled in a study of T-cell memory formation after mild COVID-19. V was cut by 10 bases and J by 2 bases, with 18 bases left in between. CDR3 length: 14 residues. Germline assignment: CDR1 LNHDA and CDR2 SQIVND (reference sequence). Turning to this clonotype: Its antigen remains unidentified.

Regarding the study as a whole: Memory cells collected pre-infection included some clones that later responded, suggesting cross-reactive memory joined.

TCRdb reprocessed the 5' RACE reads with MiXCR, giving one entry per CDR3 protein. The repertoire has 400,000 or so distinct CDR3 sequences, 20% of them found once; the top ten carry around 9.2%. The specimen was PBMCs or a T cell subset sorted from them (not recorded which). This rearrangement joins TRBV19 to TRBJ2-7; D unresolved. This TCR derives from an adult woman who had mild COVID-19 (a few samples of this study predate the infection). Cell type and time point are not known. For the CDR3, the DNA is TGTGCCACCGCGACTGAAAAGGGCCCCTACGAGCAGTACTTC. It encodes CATATEKGPYEQYF.